This is a list of T cell receptor beta chains from one sample in a study of blood T cell repertoires in COVID-19. The method was immunoSEQ multiplex PCR; TCRdb's version includes in-frame clones alone and lacks a portion of them. The data hold hundreds of thousands of clones, with 65% to 90% observed a single time. Sequencing was done on a sample of PBMCs or T cells enriched from blood (not recorded which). All receptors derive from a woman aged 45-65 years with acute COVID-19. Both conserved end residues are part of each CDR3. D genes are given only for firm matches. Only part of the rows carry a size: once, few, many, or a class if the clone is expanded.

j_call clone_size d_call v_call cdr3_aa cdr3_nt
TRBJ1-1 - TRBD1 TRBV7-9 CASSPGQGAETEAFF TGTGCCAGCAGCCCGGGACAGGGGGCAGAGACTGAAGCTTTCTTT
TRBJ2-3 - TRBD2 TRBV4-1 CASSQDVAGVGTDTQYF TGCGCCAGCAGCCAAGATGTTGCGGGGGTAGGAACAGATACGCAGTATTTT
TRBJ1-1 - TRBD1 TRBV4-3 CASSQGLGGVQNTEAFF TGCGCCAGCAGCCAAGGGTTAGGGGGCGTCCAGAACACTGAAGCTTTCTTT
TRBJ2-5 - - TRBV5-3 CARSLGWAGMETQYF TGTGCCAGAAGCTTGGGTTGGGCAGGGATGGAGACCCAGTACTTC
TRBJ2-1 - TRBD2 TRBV27 CASSPGGGEQFF TGTGCCAGCAGTCCGGGGGGGGGTGAGCAGTTCTTC
TRBJ1-5 - - TRBV3-1/TRBV3-2 CASSQDFDTRHQPQHF TGTGCCAGCAGCCAAGATTTTGACACCCGCCATCAGCCCCAGCATTTT
TRBJ1-3 - TRBD1 TRBV5-6 CASSLTLTGANTIYF TGTGCCAGCAGCTTGACTTTGACAGGGGCTAACACCATATATTTT
TRBJ2-3 once - TRBV7-9 CASSLTGSTDTQYF TGTGCCAGCAGCTTAACGGGGAGCACAGATACGCAGTATTTT
TRBJ1-4 - TRBD1 TRBV30 CAWTGGINEKLFF TGTGCCTGGACAGGGGGGATTAATGAAAAACTGTTTTTT
TRBJ1-3 - TRBD1 TRBV30 CAWSVRGGGSGNTIYF TGTGCCTGGAGTGTACGAGGGGGCGGAAGTGGAAACACCATATATTTT
TRBJ1-6 - - TRBV4-2 CASSPKGQGGSYNSPLHF TGTGCCAGCAGCCCGAAGGGGCAGGGAGGATCCTATAATTCACCCCTCCACTTT
TRBJ1-1 - - TRBV18 CASSLQGQHTEAFF TGTGCCAGCTCACTTCAGGGTCAACACACTGAAGCTTTCTTT
TRBJ2-2 - - TRBV7-9 CASSVFYTGELFF TGTGCCAGCAGTGTATTCTACACCGGGGAGCTGTTTTTT
TRBJ2-7 - TRBD1 TRBV5-1 CASSSNVGQGYEQYF TGCGCCAGCAGTTCAAACGTGGGACAGGGCTACGAGCAGTACTTC
TRBJ1-6 - TRBD1 TRBV28 CASSWTGSSYNSPLHF TGTGCCAGCAGTTGGACAGGGAGCTCCTATAATTCACCCCTCCACTTT
TRBJ1-5 - TRBD1 TRBV3-1/TRBV3-2 CASSQEGGGGNQPQHF TGTGCCAGCAGCCAAGAAGGAGGGGGCGGGAATCAGCCCCAGCATTTT
TRBJ2-7 - TRBD2 TRBV6-2/TRBV6-3 CASSYVGTSGGPLFEQYF TGTGCCAGCAGTTACGTCGGGACTAGCGGGGGGCCGCTATTCGAGCAGTACTTC
TRBJ1-4 - - TRBV27 CASGSAGGGPEKEKLFF TGTGCCAGCGGCTCAGCGGGGGGAGGGCCTGAAAAAGAAAAACTGTTTTTT
TRBJ2-5 - - TRBV12-5 CASGLPLSGKGETQYF TGTGCTAGTGGTCTCCCGTTGTCGGGGAAAGGAGAGACCCAGTACTTC
TRBJ1-5 - - TRBV18 CASSPLKGNQPQHF TGTGCCAGCTCACCCTTGAAGGGGAATCAGCCCCAGCATTTT
TRBJ1-1 - - TRBV6-5 CASSLQGVGNTEAFF TGTGCCAGCAGTCTACAGGGAGTAGGAAACACTGAAGCTTTCTTT
TRBJ1-5 - - TRBV6-1 CASSEGVGNSQHF TGTGCCAGCAGTGAAGGAGTCGGTAATTCCCAGCATTTT